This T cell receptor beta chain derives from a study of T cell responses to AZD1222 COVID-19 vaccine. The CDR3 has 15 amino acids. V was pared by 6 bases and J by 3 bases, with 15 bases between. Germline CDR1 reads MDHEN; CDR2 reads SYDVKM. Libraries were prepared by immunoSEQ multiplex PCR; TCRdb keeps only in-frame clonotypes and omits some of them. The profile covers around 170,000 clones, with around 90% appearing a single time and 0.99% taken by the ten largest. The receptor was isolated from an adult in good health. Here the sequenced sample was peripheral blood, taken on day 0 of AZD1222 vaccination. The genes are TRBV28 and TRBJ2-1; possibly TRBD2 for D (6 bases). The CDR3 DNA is TGTGCCAGCAGCCCCCAAGGTAGCGGCTACAATGAGCAGTTCTTC. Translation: CASSPQGSGYNEQFF.